The 19 T cell receptor beta chains below come from one sample, sequenced in a study of cytomegalovirus exposure and HLA in healthy donors. 60 Vbeta and 13 Jbeta primers were used in PCR. TCRdb's copy holds only in-frame clones and misses some; the assay was immunoSEQ multiplex PCR. The repertoire includes approximately 110,000 clones, around 73% of them detected once, and 5% to 6% sits in the top ten. What was sequenced was PBMCs. These receptors were taken from a woman aged 25 to 39 in good health and CMV-seropositive.

The chain joins TRBV20-1 to TRBJ2-7; 7 nucleotides agree with TRBD1. Germline V gene data show CDR1 as DFQATT and CDR2 as SNEGSKA (reference sequence). The J segment lost 4 bases and the V segment lost 6 bases, leaving 3 bases of the junction unmatched. This CDR3 contains 11 residues. Here the CDR3 DNA reads TGCAGTGCCAAACAGGGGTACGAGCAGTACTTC. Translation gives CSAKQGYEQYF.

The J gene is TRBJ2-7, the V gene TRBV7-9; TRBD2 aligns across 10 bases. The CDR3 extends over 14 amino acids. The trim removed 5 bases at V and 2 bases at J, leaving 3 bases unmatched. Germline V lookup: CDR1 SEHNR, CDR2 FQNEAQ (reference sequence). The CDR3: CASSELAGTYEQYF. The DNA for the CDR3 is TGTGCCAGCAGCGAACTAGCGGGGACCTACGAGCAGTACTTC.

The rearrangement links TRBV19 to TRBJ1-1; D perhaps matches TRBD1 (6 bases). The CDR3 is 13 amino acids. CDR1 and CDR2 from the germline V gene are LNHDA and SQIVND (reference sequence). V was cut by 1 base and J by 7 bases, with 10 bases left in between. The CDR3 DNA follows: TGTGCCAGTAGTATAGGTCAGGGGCTTGAAGCTTTCTTT. It is translated as CASSIGQGLEAFF.

The chain is built from TRBV7-9 and TRBJ2-7; tentative D call: TRBD1 (5 bases). Germline V gene lookup returns CDR1 SEHNR and CDR2 FQNEAQ (reference sequence). This CDR3 region has 14 residues. Trimming stripped 1 base from V and 4 bases from J, with 11 bases between. CDR3 bases: TGTGCCAGCAGCTTAGGTGGGGCAGGTTACGAGCAGTACTTC. Protein: CASSLGGAGYEQYF.

This clone came up once. The CDR3 reads CSLQSGGVEFF. The CDR3, as DNA: TGCAGCCTCCAATCGGGCGGGGTTGAGTTCTTC. This chain links TRBV29-1 with TRBJ2-1; D is possibly TRBD2 (6 bases). Trimming pared 8 bases from V and 14 bases from J, leaving 19 bases between. Germline CDR1 reads SQVTM; CDR2 reads ANQGSEA. This CDR3 has 11 amino acids.

The J gene is TRBJ2-5, the V gene TRBV14; 7 bases agree with TRBD2. The CDR3 consists of 15 residues. The germline V gene has CDR1 SGHDN and CDR2 FVKESK. The trim removed 2 bases at V and 1 base at J, leaving 4 bases unmatched. CDR3 loop: CASSQLAETQETQYF. In DNA form, the CDR3 reads TGTGCCAGCAGCCAACTAGCGGAAACCCAAGAGACCCAGTACTTC.

This clone was recorded a few times. The V gene is TRBV19, the J gene TRBJ1-1; D gene ambiguous. There are 13 residues in the CDR3. V lost 7 bases, J lost 5 bases, and 14 bases lay in between. Per the germline V gene, CDR1 is LNHDA and CDR2 is SQIVND (reference sequence). The CDR3 DNA reads as TGTGCCAGTAACGTACCCCCGGGAACTGAAGCTTTCTTT. It translates to CASNVPPGTEAFF.

This rearrangement joins TRBV6-1 to TRBJ1-1; the D gene is possibly TRBD1 (5 bases). The CDR3 spans 13 residues. The V end was cut by 6 bases, the J end by 11 bases, with 19 bases between. CDR1 is MNHNS and CDR2 is SASEGT in the germline V gene. In DNA, the CDR3 is TGTGCCAGCAGGGGGCCTCTCCCTTCTGGCGCTTTCTTT. Translated: CASRGPLPSGAFF.

The chain employs TRBV18 and TRBJ2-7; D is unclear. The CDR3 totals 11 residues. CDR1 and CDR2 (germline): KGHSH, LQKENI. V gave up 1 base and J gave up 7 bases, with 5 bases separating them. The CDR3 nucleotides read TGTGCCAGCTCACCACAGAGAGAGCAGTACTTC. This gives the protein CASSPQREQYF. Variable domain in full (rest from reference TRBV18 and TRBJ2-7): NAGVMQNPRHLVRRRGQEARLRCSPMKGHSHVYWYRQLPEEGLKFMVYLQKENIIDESGMPKERFSAEFPKEGPSILRIQQVVRGDSAAYFCASSPQREQYFGPGTRLTVT.

The V call is TRBV11-2, the J call TRBJ1-2, with TRBD1 identical over 8 bases. Germline V gives CDR1 SGHAT, CDR2 FQNNGV. V dropped 2 bases and J dropped 7; count of bases not matched to a gene: 6. CDR3 length equals 14 residues. CDR3 sequence reads: CASSLRTGSRGYTF. The DNA for the CDR3 is TGTGCCAGCAGCTTAAGGACAGGGTCTCGTGGCTACACCTTC.

The chain couples TRBV27 to TRBJ2-2; 11 bases line up with TRBD1. After removal of 2 bases from V and 1 base from J, the junction contained 12 bases not matched to a gene. This CDR3 has 20 amino acids. Germline-derived CDR1 and CDR2 are MNHEY and SMNVEV (reference sequence). DNA for the CDR3: TGTGCCAGCAGTTTACACTCATGGGACAGGGGGAGAGGGAACACCGGGGAGCTGTTTTTT. Its protein product is CASSLHSWDRGRGNTGELFF.

This clone was picked up a small number of times. The rearrangement links TRBV5-1 to TRBJ2-1, with a possible D match to TRBD1 (6 bases). Germline CDR1 reads SGHRS; CDR2 reads YFSETQ. This CDR3 is built from 15 residues. V dropped 5 bases and J dropped 4 bases, with 16 bases sitting between them. The CDR3 DNA sequence: TGCGCCAGCAGGATGGACAGTTCTACTTACAATGAGCAGTTCTTC. Translation gives CASRMDSSTYNEQFF.

The gene calls are TRBV6-5 and TRBJ1-5, with a weak D call TRBD1 (5 bases). V was cut by 4 bases and J by 2 bases, with 12 bases left in between. The germline gives CDR1 MNHEY, CDR2 SVGAGI. The CDR3 contains 15 residues. The CDR3 protein is CASSLWGNGNQPQHF. Written as DNA, the CDR3 is TGTGCCAGCAGTTTGTGGGGCAACGGCAATCAGCCCCAGCATTTT.

V is TRBV19 and J is TRBJ2-1, with 8 bases fitting TRBD2. CDR3 length: 16 amino acids. Looked up from germline, CDR1 is LNHDA and CDR2 is SQIVND (reference sequence). V shed 7 bases, J shed 0 bases, and the junction held 8 bases outside the gene matches. The CDR3 DNA sequence: TGTGCCAGTATGATCGGCGGGAGGAACTCCTACAATGAGCAGTTCTTC. Translating it yields CASMIGGRNSYNEQFF.

CDR3 bases: TGCAGTGCTGGCGTGGAGTATGGCTACACCTTC. This gives the protein CSAGVEYGYTF. The chain has TRBV20-1 and TRBJ1-2; D gene unclear. Germline CDR1 is DFQATT and CDR2 is SNEGSKA (reference sequence). The germline V and J ends were trimmed by 5 bases and 5 bases, with 9 bases remaining between them. This CDR3 has 11 residues.

The CDR3 sequence: CASSFGANNEKLFF. DNA for the CDR3: TGTGCCAGCAGTTTTGGGGCGAATAATGAAAAACTGTTTTTT. The chain has TRBV28 and TRBJ1-4; TRBD1 might be the D (5 bases). The germline V and J ends were trimmed by 3 bases and 4 bases, with 9 bases remaining between them. Germline V gives CDR1 MDHEN, CDR2 SYDVKM. The length of the CDR3 is 14 residues. The variable domain in full, with the rest retrieved from reference TRBV28 and TRBJ1-4, is DVKVTQSSRYLVKRTGEKVFLECVQDMDHENMFWYRQDPGLGLRLIYFSYDVKMKEKGDIPEGYSVSREKKERFSLILESASTNQTSMYLCASSFGANNEKLFFGSGTQLSVL.

The chain employs TRBV19 and TRBJ2-5; D gene uncertain. CDR1 and CDR2 from the germline V gene are LNHDA and SQIVND (reference sequence). This CDR3 is built from 12 residues. Trimming left V 5 bases short and J 4 bases short, with 8 bases between. The CDR3 is CASSSLGETQYF. In DNA, the CDR3 is TGTGCCAGTAGTTCCCTAGGAGAGACCCAGTACTTC.

This chain connects TRBV18 to TRBJ2-5; D is possibly TRBD1 (5 bases). The J call may not be correct, given that the DNA end is closer to TRBJ2-7. CDR1 is KGHSH, CDR2 LQKENI, per germline. This CDR3 comprises 14 residues. CDR3 in amino acids: CASSPWGIEYEQYF. Written as DNA, the CDR3 is TGTGCCAGCTCACCTTGGGGCATCGAGTACGAGCAGTACTTC.

A remark on this clone: Just one base apart from a much larger clone, this may be a read error. The chain carries TRBV7-9 and TRBJ2-1; 11 bases fit TRBD2. The CDR3 is 15 residues long. CDR1 is SEHNR and CDR2 is FQNEAQ in the germline V gene (reference sequence). The ends lost 6 bases at V and 2 bases at J; junction bases unmatched: 3. The CDR3 loop is CASSELAGAYNEQFF. CDR3 DNA: TGTGCCAGCAGTGAACTAGCGGGGGCCTACAATGAGCAGTTCTTC.